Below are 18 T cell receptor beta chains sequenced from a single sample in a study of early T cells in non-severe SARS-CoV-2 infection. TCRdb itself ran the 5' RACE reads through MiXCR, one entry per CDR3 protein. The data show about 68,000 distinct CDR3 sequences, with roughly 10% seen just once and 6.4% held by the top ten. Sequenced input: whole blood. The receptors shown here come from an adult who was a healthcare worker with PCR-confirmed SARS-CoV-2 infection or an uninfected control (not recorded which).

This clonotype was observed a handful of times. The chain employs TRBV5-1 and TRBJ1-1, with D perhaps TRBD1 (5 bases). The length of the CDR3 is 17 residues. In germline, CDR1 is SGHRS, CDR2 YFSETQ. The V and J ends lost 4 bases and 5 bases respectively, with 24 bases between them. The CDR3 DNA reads TGCGCCAGCAGCCCCTCGGAGAAGGGGCGGATGGGGACTGAAGCTTTCTTT. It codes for CASSPSEKGRMGTEAFF.

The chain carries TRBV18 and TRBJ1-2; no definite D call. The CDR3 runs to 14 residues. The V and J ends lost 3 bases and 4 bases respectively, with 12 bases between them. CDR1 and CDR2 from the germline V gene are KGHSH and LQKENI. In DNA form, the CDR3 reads TGTGCCAGCTCACCGCTCTCGAGCCCCTATGGCTACACCTTC. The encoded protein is CASSPLSSPYGYTF.

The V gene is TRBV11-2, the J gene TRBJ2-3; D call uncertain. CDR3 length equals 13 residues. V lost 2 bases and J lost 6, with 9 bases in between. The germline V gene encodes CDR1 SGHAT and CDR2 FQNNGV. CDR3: CASSLSGSDTQYF. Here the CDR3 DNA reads TGTGCCAGCAGCTTATCCGGCTCGGATACGCAGTATTTT.

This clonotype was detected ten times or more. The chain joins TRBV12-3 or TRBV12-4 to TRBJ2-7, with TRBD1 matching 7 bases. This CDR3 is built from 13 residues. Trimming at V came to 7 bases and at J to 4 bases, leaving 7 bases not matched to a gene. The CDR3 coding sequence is TGTGCCAGCATGTCCGGGACAGCTTACGAGCAGTACTTC. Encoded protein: CASMSGTAYEQYF.

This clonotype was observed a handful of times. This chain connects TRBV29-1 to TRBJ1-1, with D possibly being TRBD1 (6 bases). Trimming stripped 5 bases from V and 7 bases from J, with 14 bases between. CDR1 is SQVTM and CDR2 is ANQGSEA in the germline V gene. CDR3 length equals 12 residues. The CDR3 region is CSVSQGRSEAFF. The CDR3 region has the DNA TGCAGCGTTTCACAGGGCCGGAGTGAAGCTTTCTTT.

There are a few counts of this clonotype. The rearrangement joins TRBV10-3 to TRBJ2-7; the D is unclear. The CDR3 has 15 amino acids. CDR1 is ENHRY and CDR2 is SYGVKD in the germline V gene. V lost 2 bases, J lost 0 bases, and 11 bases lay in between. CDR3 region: CAISEIRNPSYEQYF. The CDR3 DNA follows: TGTGCCATCAGTGAGATTAGGAACCCCTCCTACGAGCAGTACTTC.

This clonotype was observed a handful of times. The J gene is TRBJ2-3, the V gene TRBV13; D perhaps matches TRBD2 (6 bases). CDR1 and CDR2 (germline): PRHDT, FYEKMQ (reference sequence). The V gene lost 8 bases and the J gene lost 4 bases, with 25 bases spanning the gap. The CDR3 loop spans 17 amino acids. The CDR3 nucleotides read TGTGCCAGCCGGGTGGCTTTATTGCGGGATAACGCAGATACGCAGTATTTT. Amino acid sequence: CASRVALLRDNADTQYF. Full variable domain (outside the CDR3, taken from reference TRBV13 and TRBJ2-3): AAGVIQSPRHLIKEKRETATLKCYPIPRHDTVYWYQQGPGQDPQFLISFYEKMQSDKGSIPDRFSAQQFSDYHSELNMSSLELGDSALYFCASRVALLRDNADTQYFGPGTRLTVL.

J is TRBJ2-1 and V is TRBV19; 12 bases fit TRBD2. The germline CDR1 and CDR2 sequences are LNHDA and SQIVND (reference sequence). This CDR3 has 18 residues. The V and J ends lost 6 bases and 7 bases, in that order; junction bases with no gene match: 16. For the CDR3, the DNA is TGTGCCAGTAGGCTAGGACTAGCGGGACCATCGCTCAATAATGAGCAGTTCTTC. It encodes CASRLGLAGPSLNNEQFF.

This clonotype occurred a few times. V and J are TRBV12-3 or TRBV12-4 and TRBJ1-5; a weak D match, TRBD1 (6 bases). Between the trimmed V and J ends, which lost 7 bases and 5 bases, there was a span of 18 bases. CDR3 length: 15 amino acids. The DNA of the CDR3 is TGTGCCAGCAACCCCACAGGGAGCGGGGATCAGCCCCAGCATTTT. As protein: CASNPTGSGDQPQHF.

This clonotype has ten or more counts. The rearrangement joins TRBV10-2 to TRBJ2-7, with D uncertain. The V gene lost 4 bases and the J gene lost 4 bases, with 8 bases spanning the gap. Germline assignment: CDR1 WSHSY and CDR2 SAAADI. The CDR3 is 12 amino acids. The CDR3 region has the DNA TGCGCCAGCAGTGCAAATGGATACGAGCAGTACTTC. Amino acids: CASSANGYEQYF.

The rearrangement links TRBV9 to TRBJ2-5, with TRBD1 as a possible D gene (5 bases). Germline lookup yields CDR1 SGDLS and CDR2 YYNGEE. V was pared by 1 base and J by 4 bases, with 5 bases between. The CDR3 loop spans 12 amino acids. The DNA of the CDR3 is TGTGCCAGCAGCGTAACAGGAGAGACCCAGTACTTC. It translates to CASSVTGETQYF.

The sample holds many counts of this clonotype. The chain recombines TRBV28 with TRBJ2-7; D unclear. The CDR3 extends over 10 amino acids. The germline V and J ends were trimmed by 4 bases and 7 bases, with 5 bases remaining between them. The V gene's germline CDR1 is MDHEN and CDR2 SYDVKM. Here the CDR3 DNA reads TGTGCCAGCAGTTACGAGGAGCAGTACTTC. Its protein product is CASSYEEQYF.

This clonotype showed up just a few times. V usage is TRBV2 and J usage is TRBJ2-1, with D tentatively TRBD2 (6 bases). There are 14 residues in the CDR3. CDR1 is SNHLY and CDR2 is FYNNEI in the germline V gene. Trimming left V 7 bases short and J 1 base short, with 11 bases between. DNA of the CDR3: TGTGCCAGCACCCCCCGGGGGTCCTACAATGAGCAGTTCTTC. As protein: CASTPRGSYNEQFF.

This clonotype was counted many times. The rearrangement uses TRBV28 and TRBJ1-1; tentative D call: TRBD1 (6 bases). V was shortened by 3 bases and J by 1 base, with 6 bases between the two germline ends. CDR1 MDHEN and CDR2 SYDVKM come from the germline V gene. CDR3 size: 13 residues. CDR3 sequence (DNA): TGTGCCAGCAGTTTGGGACAGAACACTGAAGCTTTCTTT. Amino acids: CASSLGQNTEAFF.

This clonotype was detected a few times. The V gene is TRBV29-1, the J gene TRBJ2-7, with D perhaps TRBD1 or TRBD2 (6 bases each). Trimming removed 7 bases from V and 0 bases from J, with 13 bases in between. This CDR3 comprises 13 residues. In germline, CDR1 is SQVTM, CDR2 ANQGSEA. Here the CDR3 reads CSAGGGPSYEQYF. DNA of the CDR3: TGCAGCGCTGGAGGGGGGCCCTCCTACGAGCAGTACTTC.

This CDR3 is CASSLGGQDGEQFF. In DNA form, the CDR3 reads TGTGCCAGCAGCTTAGGCGGGCAGGACGGTGAGCAGTTCTTC. The chain uses TRBV11-3 and TRBJ2-1; maybe TRBD2 (5 bases). The CDR3 totals 14 residues. Trimming took 1 base from V and 9 from J, leaving 13 bases between them. CDR1 is SGHNT and CDR2 is YENEEA in the germline V gene. The full variable domain, in which reference TRBV11-3 and TRBJ2-1 provide the parts outside the CDR3, is EAGVVQSPRYKIIEKKQPVAFWCNPISGHNTLYWYLQNLGQGPELLIRYENEEAVDDSQLPKDRFSAERLKGVDSTLKIQPAELGDSAVYLCASSLGGQDGEQFFGPGTRLTVL.

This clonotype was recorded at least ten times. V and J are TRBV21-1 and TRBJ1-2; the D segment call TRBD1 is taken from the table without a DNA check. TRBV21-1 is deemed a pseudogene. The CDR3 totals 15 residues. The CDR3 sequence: CASNPLGGENYGYTF. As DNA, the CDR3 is TGTGCCAGCAACCCCCTAGGGGGCGAAAACTATGGCTACACCTTC.

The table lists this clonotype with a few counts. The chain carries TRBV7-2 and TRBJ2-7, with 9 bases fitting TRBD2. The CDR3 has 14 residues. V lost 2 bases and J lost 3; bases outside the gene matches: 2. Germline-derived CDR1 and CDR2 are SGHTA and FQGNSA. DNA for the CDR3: TGTGCCAGCAGCTTAAGTAGCGGGAGCTACGAGCAGTACTTC. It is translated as CASSLSSGSYEQYF.